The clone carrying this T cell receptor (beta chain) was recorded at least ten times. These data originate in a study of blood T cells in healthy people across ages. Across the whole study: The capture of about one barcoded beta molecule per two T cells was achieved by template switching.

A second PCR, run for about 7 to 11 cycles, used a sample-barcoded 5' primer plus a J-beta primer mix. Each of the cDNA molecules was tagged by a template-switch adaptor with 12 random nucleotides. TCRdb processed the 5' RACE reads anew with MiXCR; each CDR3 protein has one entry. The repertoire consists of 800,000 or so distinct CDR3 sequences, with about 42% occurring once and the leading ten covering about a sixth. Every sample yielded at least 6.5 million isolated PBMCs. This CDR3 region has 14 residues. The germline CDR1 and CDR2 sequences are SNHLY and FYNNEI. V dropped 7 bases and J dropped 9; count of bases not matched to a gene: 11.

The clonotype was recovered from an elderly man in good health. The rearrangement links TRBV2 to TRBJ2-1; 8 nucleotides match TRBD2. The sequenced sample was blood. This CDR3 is CASTKAGAVGEQFF. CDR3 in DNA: TGTGCCAGCACCAAAGCGGGAGCCGTGGGTGAGCAGTTCTTC.